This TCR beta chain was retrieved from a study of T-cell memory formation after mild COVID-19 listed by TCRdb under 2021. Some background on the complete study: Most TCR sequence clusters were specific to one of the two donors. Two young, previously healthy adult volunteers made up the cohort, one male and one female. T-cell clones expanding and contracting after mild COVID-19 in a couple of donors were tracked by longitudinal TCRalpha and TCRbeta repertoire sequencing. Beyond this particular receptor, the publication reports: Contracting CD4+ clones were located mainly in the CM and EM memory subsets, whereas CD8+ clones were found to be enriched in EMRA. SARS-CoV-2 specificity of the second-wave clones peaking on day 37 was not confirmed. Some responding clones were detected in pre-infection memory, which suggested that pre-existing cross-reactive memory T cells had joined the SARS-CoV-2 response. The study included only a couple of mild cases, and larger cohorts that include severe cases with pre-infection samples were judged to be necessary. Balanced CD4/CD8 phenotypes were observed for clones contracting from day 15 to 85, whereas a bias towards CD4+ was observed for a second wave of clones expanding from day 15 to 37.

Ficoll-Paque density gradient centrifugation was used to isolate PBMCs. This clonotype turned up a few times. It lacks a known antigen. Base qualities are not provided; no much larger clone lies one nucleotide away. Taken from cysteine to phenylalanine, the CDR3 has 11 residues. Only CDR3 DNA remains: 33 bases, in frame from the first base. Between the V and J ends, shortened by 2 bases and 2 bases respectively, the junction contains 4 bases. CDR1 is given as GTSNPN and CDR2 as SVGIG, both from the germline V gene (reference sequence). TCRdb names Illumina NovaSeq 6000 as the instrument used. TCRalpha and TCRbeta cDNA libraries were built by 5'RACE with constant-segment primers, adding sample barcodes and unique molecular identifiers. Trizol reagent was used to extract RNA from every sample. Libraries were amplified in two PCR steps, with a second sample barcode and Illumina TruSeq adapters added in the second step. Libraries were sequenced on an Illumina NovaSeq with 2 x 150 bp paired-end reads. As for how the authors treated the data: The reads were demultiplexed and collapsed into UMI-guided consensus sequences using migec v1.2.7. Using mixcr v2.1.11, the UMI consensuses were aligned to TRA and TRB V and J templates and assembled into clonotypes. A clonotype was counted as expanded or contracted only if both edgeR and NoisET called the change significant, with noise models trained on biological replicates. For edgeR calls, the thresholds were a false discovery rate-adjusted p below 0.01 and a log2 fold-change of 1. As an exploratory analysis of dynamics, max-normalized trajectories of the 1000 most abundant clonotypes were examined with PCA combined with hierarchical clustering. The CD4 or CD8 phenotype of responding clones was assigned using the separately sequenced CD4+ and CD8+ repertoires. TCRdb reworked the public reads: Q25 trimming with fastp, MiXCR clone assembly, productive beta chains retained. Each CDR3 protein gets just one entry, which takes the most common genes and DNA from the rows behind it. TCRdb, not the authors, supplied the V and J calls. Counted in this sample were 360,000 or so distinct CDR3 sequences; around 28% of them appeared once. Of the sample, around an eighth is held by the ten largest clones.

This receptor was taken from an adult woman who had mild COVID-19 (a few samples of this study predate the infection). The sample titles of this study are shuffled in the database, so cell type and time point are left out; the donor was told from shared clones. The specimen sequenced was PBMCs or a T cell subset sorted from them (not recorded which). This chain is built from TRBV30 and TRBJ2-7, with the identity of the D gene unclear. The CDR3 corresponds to CAWSPAYEQYF. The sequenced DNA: TGTGCCTGGAGTCCCGCCTACGAGCAGTACTTC.